A single sample is the source of the 2 T cell receptor beta chains below, sequenced in a study of blood T cell repertoires in COVID-19. Sequencing used immunoSEQ multiplex PCR; TCRdb keeps in-frame clones, though not all of them. The table has 95,000 to 150,000 clones, more than 75% seen once. Sequenced input: peripheral blood. These receptors originate from a woman in her 70s with acute or convalescent COVID-19.

This CDR3 is CASSLRGLGELFF. The CDR3 DNA sequence: TGTGCCAGCAGCTTACGGGGACTCGGGGAGCTGTTTTTT. This chain links TRBV7-9 with TRBJ2-2; D perhaps matches TRBD2 (6 bases). V shed 2 bases and J shed 7 bases, with 8 bases lying between them. The CDR3 contains 13 residues. From germline, CDR1 is SEHNR and CDR2 FQNEAQ (reference sequence).

The chain uses TRBV7-3 and TRBJ2-1; no definite D call. Germline values: CDR1 SGHTA, CDR2 FQGTGA. The V and J ends lost 5 bases and 3 bases respectively, with 11 bases between them. The CDR3 extends over 14 amino acids. DNA for the CDR3: TGTGCCAGCAGCCCCTTTCAGGACTACAATGAGCAGTTCTTC. This codes for CASSPFQDYNEQFF.